This T cell receptor (beta chain) is drawn from a study of identical twins. This clonotype turned up a few times. What it binds is unknown. Template switching supplied a universal primer site; unique molecular identifiers were carried on the cDNA. TCRdb fed the 5' RACE reads into MiXCR, producing one record per CDR3 protein. The sample has 410,000 or so distinct CDR3 sequences; about 18% are singletons. Whole-study results and caveats: Findings came from cross-sectional statistics, without long-term follow-up of donors.

This CDR3 spans 15 amino acids. V gave up 0 bases and J gave up 7 bases; unmatched junction bases: 5. From germline, CDR1 is SGHRS and CDR2 YFSETQ. This chain links TRBV5-1 with TRBJ2-2, with 8 bases aligning to TRBD1. The receptor was isolated from a man over 45 in good health. The sample consisted of naive T cells sorted from blood. DNA for the CDR3: TGCGCCAGCAGCTTGGAGCAGGGGGCGAGCGGGGAGCTGTTTTTT. It translates to CASSLEQGASGELFF.